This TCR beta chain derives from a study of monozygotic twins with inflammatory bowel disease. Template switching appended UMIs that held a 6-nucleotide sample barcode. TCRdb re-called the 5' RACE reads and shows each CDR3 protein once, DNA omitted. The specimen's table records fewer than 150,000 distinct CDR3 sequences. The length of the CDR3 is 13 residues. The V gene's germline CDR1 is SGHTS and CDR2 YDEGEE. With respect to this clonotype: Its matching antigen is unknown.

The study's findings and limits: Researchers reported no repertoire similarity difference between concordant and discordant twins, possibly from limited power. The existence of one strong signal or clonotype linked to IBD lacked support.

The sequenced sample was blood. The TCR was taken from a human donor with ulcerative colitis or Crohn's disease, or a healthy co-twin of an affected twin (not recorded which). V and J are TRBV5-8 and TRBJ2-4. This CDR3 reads CASSRLDENIQYF.